This T cell receptor (beta chain) is from a study of shared clonotypes between healthy human individuals. Repertoires were generated with immunoSEQ multiplex PCR, while TCRdb's copy carries only in-frame clones and drops some. The profile covers 2 million to 2.5 million clones, with under 97% appearing a single time and roughly 0.13% taken by the ten largest. CDR1 is MNHEY and CDR2 is SMNVEV in the germline V gene (reference sequence). The CDR3 length is 15 residues. With 3 bases clipped from V and 3 bases from J, the junction kept 7 bases outside the gene matches. This TCR was recovered from a man in his late teens or twenties in good health. Sequencing was carried out using naive CD4+ T cells sorted from blood. Subset: CD45RA+ positively selected. The chain recombines TRBV27 with TRBJ2-5, with 7 bases that match TRBD1. The CDR3 DNA sequence: TGTGCCAGCAGTTTTCCCGACGACAGGGAAGAGACCCAGTACTTC. It is translated as CASSFPDDREETQYF.